The rows below give T cell receptor beta chains drawn from one sample of a study of T cell changes during pregnancy in multiple sclerosis. The assay was immunoSEQ multiplex PCR, and TCRdb's table has in-frame clones only and misses some. The sample shows some 70,000 clones, about 91% of them seen only once. This specimen consisted of peripheral blood, obtained in the first trimester of pregnancy. These receptors came from a female donor with multiple sclerosis, enrolled in a pregnancy study. Each CDR3 is given with its conserved first and last residue. The order of the fields is CDR3 length, D gene, J gene, clone size, V gene, CDR3 DNA, CDR3 protein. The D gene is left open where the match is weak. Size values are once, few and many counts, or a class for expanded clones, and some rows have none.

16	NA	TRBJ2-1	NA	TRBV15	TGTGCCACCAGCAGAGTCAGGCAGGACTCCTACAATGAGCAGTTCTTC	CATSRVRQDSYNEQFF
17	NA	TRBJ1-6	once	TRBV5-8	TGTGCCAGCAGCCCCGACACGATTCTCTCCTATAATTCACCCCTCCACTTT	CASSPDTILSYNSPLHF
16	TRBD2	TRBJ2-3	NA	TRBV9	TGTGCCAGCAGCGACAAACCGGGGGGTGGCACAGATACGCAGTATTTT	CASSDKPGGGTDTQYF
13	TRBD1	TRBJ1-4	NA	TRBV19	TGTGCCAGTAGCGACACAGGGGGAGAAAAACTGTTTTTT	CASSDTGGEKLFF
13	NA	TRBJ1-6	once	TRBV6-1	TGTGCCAGCCAACCTACCTATAATTCACCCCTCCACTTT	CASQPTYNSPLHF
18	TRBD2	TRBJ2-7	NA	TRBV9	TGTGCCAGCAGCCCCATCCCGGGACTAGCGGGACTGTTGGACGAGCAGTACTTC	CASSPIPGLAGLLDEQYF
16	TRBD2	TRBJ2-1	NA	TRBV27	TGTGCCAGCACTTTTAGCGGGGGGGTCCTCTTAGGGGAGCAGTTCTTC	CASTFSGGVLLGEQFF
14	NA	TRBJ1-4	NA	TRBV6-1	TGTGCCAGCACCGTGACCCCCGGAGGTGAAAAACTGTTTTTT	CASTVTPGGEKLFF
18	TRBD2	TRBJ2-4	NA	TRBV27	TGTGCCAGCAGTCACATGACTAGCGGGGGGATAGCCAAAAACATTCAGTACTTC	CASSHMTSGGIAKNIQYF
14	TRBD1	TRBJ2-1	NA	TRBV5-6	TGTGCCAGCAGATCCCGGGACAGGGTTGAAGAGCAGTTCTTC	CASRSRDRVEEQFF
16	TRBD2	TRBJ2-5	NA	TRBV6-6	TGTGCCAGCAGTCGACCGACTAGCGGGGGAAAAGAGACCCAGTACTTC	CASSRPTSGGKETQYF
12	NA	TRBJ1-1	few	TRBV25-1	TGTGCCAGCAGCCTACTCACAGGGAAAGCTTTCTTT	CASSLLTGKAFF
15	NA	TRBJ2-2	once	TRBV5-1	TGCGCCAGCAGCCTAGGGACATTGAACACCGGGGAGCTGTTTTTT	CASSLGTLNTGELFF
15	NA	TRBJ2-5	NA	TRBV7-8	TGTGCCAGCAGCTTCTCGGTGTCTTATCAAGAGACCCAGTACTTC	CASSFSVSYQETQYF
15	TRBD2	TRBJ2-5	NA	TRBV5-5	TGTGCCAGCAGCTGGGGGGCTGCGGGAGGAGAGACCCAGTACTTC	CASSWGAAGGETQYF
16	TRBD2	TRBJ2-3	NA	TRBV7-6	TGTGCCAGCAGCTTAGCGCGGAGCGGGGGGGCGGGTACGCAGTATTTT	CASSLARSGGAGTQYF
12	NA	TRBJ1-2	NA	TRBV18	TGTGCCAGCTCACCGACAGAAGCTGGCTACACCTTC	CASSPTEAGYTF